These 3 T cell receptor beta chains were sequenced from one sample in a study of blood T cell repertoires in COVID-19 (TCRdb year 2020). Library construction relied on the immunoSEQ multiplex PCR assay. The clones in this table, taken by TCRdb from immuneACCESS, are in-frame only. Not every clone is retained; where verified, under half of the shortfall comes from an unresolved V gene, and the cause of the rest is unknown. Here the sample has fewer than 400,000 clones; 87% occur a single time. The ten largest clones take up around 10% of the sample. Input material: PBMCs or T cells enriched from blood (not recorded which). These receptor sequences come from a woman between 45 and 60 years old who had recovered from COVID-19.

The V and J genes are TRBV4-1 and TRBJ1-4; D gene ambiguous. CDR3 length equals 19 residues. The V gene's germline CDR1 is MGHRA and CDR2 YSYEKL. Trimming cost V 2 bases and J 8 bases, with 27 bases left between them. The CDR3 sequence: CASSQLLGWAGGGGEKLFF. CDR3 in DNA: TGCGCCAGCAGCCAACTTCTTGGGTGGGCGGGAGGAGGAGGCGAAAAACTGTTTTTT.

The chain has TRBV24-1 and TRBJ2-2; TRBD1 is a possible D gene (5 bases). V dropped 1 base and J dropped 4 bases, with 15 bases sitting between them. The germline gives CDR1 KGHDR, CDR2 SFDVKD. CDR3 length: 17 amino acids. Here the CDR3 DNA reads TGTGCCACCAGTGATTTCGCCCAGGGCGCGAGCACCGGGGAGCTGTTTTTT. This codes for CATSDFAQGASTGELFF.

The V gene is TRBV28, the J gene TRBJ1-1; a weak D match, TRBD1 (6 bases). The CDR3 runs 12 residues. The ends were cut back, 8 bases at V and 7 bases at J, with 14 bases in the middle. From germline, CDR1 is MDHEN and CDR2 SYDVKM. CDR3 in amino acids: CASRTDPIEAFF. Here the CDR3 DNA reads TGTGCCAGCCGGACAGACCCGATTGAAGCTTTCTTT.